The present T cell receptor (beta chain) was sequenced within a study of CDR3 diversity in severe acne. From the PCR reads, TCRdb called clonotypes with MiXCR, one entry per CDR3 protein. The sample comprises more than 80,000 distinct CDR3 sequences, approximately 54% of which are singletons, and around a tenth rests with the top ten. Per the germline V gene, CDR1 is SGHTA and CDR2 is FQGNSA. The CDR3 has 15 residues. V was pared by 2 bases and J by 4 bases, with 6 bases of the junction left unmatched. The chain carries TRBV7-2 and TRBJ2-7, with 9 nucleotides matching TRBD1. Sequencing was performed on blood. This receptor was obtained from a male donor with severe acne vulgaris. CDR3 protein: CASSLRGTGRYEQYF. The CDR3 DNA reads as TGTGCCAGCAGCTTAAGAGGGACAGGGCGGTACGAGCAGTACTTC.